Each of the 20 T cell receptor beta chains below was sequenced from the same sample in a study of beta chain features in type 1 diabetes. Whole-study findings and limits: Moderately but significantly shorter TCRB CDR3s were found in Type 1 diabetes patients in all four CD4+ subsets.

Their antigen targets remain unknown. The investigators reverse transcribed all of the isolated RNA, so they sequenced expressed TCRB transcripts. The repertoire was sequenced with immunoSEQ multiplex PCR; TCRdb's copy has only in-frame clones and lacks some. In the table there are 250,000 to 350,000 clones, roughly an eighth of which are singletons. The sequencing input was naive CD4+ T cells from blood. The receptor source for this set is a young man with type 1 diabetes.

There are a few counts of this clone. This CDR3 is CASSVGGRGSEQFF. CDR3 nucleotides: TGTGCCAGCAGCGTCGGTGGGAGAGGGAGTGAGCAGTTCTTC. The gene calls are TRBV9 and TRBJ2-1, with D maybe TRBD2 (5 bases). Trimming cost V 2 bases and J 9 bases, with 15 bases left between them. Germline-derived CDR1 and CDR2 are SGDLS and YYNGEE. This CDR3 has 14 amino acids.

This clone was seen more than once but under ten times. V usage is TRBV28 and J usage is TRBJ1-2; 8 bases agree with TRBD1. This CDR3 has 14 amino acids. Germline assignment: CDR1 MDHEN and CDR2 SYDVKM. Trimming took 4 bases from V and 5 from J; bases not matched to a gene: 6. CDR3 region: CASSSLDRVYGYTF. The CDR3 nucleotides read TGTGCCAGCAGTTCGCTGGACAGGGTGTATGGCTACACCTTC.

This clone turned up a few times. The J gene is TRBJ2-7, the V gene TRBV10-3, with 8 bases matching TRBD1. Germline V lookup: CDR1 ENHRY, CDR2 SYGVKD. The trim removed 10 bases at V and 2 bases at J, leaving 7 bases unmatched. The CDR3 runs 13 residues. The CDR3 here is CASAGTGAYEQYF. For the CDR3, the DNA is TGTGCCAGCGCCGGGACAGGAGCCTACGAGCAGTACTTC.

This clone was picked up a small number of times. The CDR3 sequence: CASRPPGTGFSEQYF. For the CDR3, the DNA is TGTGCCAGCAGGCCCCCCGGGACAGGGTTCTCCGAGCAGTACTTC. The rearrangement joins TRBV28 to TRBJ2-7, with TRBD1 matching over 9 bases. This CDR3 is built from 15 residues. Trimming cost V 6 bases and J 6 bases; bases outside gene matches: 12. Germline loops: CDR1 MDHEN, CDR2 SYDVKM. The full variable domain, with the rest looked up from reference TRBV28 and TRBJ2-7, is DVKVTQSSRYLVKRTGEKVFLECVQDMDHENMFWYRQDPGLGLRLIYFSYDVKMKEKGDIPEGYSVSREKKERFSLILESASTNQTSMYLCASRPPGTGFSEQYFGPGTRLTVT.

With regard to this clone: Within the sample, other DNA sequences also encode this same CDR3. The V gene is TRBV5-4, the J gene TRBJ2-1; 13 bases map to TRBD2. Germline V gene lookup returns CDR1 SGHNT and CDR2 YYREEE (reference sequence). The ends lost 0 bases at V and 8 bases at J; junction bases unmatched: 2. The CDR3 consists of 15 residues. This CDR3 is CASSLELAGGYEQFF. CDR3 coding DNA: TGTGCCAGCAGCTTGGAACTAGCGGGAGGGTATGAGCAGTTCTTC.

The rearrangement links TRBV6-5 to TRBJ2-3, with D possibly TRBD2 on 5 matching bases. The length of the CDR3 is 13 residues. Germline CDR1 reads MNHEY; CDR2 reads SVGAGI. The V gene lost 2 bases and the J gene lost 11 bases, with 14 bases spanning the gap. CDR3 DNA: TGTGCCAGCAGTTACGACCCGGCGGGCGGGCAGTATTTT. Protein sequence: CASSYDPAGGQYF.

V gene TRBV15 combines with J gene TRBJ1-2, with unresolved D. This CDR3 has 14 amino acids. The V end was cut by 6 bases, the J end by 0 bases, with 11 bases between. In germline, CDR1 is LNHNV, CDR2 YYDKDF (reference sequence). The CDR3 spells CATRSSTSNYGYTF. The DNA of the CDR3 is TGTGCCACCAGATCCAGTACCTCTAACTATGGCTACACCTTC.

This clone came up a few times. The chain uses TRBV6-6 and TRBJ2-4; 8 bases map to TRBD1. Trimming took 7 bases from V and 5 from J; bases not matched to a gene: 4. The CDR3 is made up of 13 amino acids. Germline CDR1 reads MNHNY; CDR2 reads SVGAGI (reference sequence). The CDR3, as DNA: TGTGCCAGCAACCGGGACAGGCAAAACATTCAGTACTTC. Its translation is CASNRDRQNIQYF.

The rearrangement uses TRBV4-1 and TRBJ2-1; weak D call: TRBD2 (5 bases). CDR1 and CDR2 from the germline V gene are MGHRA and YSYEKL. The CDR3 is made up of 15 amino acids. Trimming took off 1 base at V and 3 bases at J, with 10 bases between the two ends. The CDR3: CASSQVSTSYNEQFF. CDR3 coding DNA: TGCGCCAGCAGCCAAGTATCTACTAGCTACAATGAGCAGTTCTTC.

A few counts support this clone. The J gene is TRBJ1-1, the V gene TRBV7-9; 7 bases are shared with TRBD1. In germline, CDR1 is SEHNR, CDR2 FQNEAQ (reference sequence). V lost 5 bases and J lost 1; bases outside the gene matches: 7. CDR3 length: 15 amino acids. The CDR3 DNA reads TGTGCCAGCAGCGCCAGGGACAGACCGAACACTGAAGCTTTCTTT. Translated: CASSARDRPNTEAFF.

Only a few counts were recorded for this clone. The CDR3 DNA reads TGTGCCAGTAGTACCCACGGGACAAACTATGGCTACACCTTC. Protein product: CASSTHGTNYGYTF. The V gene is TRBV19, the J gene TRBJ1-2; tentatively, D is TRBD1 (6 bases). Per germline, CDR1 LNHDA and CDR2 SQIVND (reference sequence). Trimming took 4 bases from V and 2 from J, leaving 11 bases between them. The CDR3 runs to 14 residues.

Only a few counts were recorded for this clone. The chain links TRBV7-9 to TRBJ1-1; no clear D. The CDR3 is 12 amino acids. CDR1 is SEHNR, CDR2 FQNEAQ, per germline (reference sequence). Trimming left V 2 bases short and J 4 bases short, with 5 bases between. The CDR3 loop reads CASSLMSTEAFF. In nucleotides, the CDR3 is TGTGCCAGCAGCTTAATGAGCACTGAAGCTTTCTTT.

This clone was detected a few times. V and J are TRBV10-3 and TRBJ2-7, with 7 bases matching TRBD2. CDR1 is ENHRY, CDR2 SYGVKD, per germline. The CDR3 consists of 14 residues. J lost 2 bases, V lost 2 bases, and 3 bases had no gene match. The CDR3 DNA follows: TGTGCCATCAGTGAGGGCGGGAGCCCCTACGAGCAGTACTTC. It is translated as CAISEGGSPYEQYF.

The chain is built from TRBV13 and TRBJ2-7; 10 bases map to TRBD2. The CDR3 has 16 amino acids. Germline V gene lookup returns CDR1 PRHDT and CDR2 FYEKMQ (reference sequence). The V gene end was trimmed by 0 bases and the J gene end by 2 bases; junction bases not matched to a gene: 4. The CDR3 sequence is CASSLGPLAGAYEQYF. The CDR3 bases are TGTGCCAGCAGCTTAGGTCCCCTAGCGGGAGCCTACGAGCAGTACTTC.

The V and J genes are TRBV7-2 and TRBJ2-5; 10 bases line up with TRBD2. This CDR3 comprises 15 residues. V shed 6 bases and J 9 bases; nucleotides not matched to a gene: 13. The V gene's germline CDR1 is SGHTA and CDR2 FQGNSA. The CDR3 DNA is TGTGCCAGCAGTCTTACTAGCGGGACCAAGGGGCCCCAGTACTTC. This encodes CASSLTSGTKGPQYF.

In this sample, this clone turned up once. The CDR3 sequence: CASSFQDREETQYF. The CDR3 DNA is TGTGCCAGCAGTTTTCAGGACAGGGAAGAGACCCAGTACTTC. The genes are TRBV28 and TRBJ2-5; 8 nucleotides line up with TRBD1. Per germline, CDR1 MDHEN and CDR2 SYDVKM. The length of the CDR3 is 14 residues. After removal of 3 bases from V and 3 bases from J, the junction contained 3 bases not matched to a gene.

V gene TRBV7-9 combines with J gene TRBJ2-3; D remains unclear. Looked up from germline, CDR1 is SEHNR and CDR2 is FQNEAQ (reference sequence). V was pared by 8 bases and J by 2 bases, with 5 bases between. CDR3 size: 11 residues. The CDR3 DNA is TGTGCCAGCTCAGTCACAGATACGCAGTATTTT. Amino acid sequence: CASSVTDTQYF.

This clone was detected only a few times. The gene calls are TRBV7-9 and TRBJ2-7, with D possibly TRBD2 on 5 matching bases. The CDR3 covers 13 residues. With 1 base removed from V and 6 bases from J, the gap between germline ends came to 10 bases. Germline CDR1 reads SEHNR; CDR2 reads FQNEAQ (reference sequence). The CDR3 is CASSLEGRGEQYF. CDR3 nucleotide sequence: TGTGCCAGCAGCTTAGAGGGCCGGGGCGAGCAGTACTTC.

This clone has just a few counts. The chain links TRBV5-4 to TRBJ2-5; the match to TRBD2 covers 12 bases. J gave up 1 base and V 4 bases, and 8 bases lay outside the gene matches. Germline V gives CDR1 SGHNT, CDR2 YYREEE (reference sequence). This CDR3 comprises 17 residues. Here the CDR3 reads CASSLTRTSGTQETQYF. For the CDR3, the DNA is TGTGCCAGCAGCCTAACACGGACTAGCGGGACCCAAGAGACCCAGTACTTC.

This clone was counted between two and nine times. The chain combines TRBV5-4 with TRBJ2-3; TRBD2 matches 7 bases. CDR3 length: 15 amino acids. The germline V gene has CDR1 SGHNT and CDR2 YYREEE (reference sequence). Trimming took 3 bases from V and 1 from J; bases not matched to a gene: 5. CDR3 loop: CASSSGLGGTDTQYF. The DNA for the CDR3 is TGTGCCAGCAGCTCCGGACTAGGAGGCACAGATACGCAGTATTTT.